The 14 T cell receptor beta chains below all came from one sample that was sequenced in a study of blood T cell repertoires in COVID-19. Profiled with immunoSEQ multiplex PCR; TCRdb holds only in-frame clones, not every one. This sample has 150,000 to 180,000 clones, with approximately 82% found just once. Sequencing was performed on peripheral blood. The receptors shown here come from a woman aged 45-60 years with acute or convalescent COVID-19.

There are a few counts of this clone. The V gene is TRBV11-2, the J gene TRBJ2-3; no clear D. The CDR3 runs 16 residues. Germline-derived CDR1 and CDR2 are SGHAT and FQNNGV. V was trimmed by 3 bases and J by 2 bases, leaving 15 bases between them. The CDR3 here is CASSLRGSAHTDTQYF. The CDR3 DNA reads TGTGCCAGCAGCTTGCGAGGCAGCGCCCACACAGATACGCAGTATTTT.

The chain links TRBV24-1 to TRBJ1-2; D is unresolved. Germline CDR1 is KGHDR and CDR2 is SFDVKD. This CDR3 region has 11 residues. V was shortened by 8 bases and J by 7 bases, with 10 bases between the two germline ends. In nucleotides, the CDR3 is TGTGCCACCATATCTTACTGTGGCTACACCTTC. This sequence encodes CATISYCGYTF.

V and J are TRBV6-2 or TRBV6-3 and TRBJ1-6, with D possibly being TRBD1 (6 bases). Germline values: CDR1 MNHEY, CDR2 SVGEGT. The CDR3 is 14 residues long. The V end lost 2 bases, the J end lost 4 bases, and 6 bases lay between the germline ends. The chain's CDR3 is CASSYGQYNSPLHF. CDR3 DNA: TGTGCCAGCAGTTACGGACAGTATAATTCACCCCTCCACTTT.

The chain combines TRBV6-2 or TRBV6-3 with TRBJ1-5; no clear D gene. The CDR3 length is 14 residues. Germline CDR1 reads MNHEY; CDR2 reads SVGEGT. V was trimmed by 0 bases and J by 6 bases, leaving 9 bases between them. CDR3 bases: TGTGCCAGCAGTTACTCAGACTTTGGTCAGCCCCAGCATTTT. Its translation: CASSYSDFGQPQHF.

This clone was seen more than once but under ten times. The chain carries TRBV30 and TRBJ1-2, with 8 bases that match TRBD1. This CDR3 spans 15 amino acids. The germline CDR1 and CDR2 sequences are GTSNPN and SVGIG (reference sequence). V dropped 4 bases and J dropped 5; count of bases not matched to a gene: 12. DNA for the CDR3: TGTGCCTGGAAAGGCAGGGGGCATGTGGGGTATGGCTACACCTTC. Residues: CAWKGRGHVGYGYTF.

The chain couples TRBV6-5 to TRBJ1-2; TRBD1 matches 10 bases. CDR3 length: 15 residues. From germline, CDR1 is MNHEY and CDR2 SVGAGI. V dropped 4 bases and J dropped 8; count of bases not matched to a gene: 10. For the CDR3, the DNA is TGTGCCAGCAGTTCCGGACAGGGGGGATTGCGGGGCTACACCTTC. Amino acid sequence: CASSSGQGGLRGYTF.

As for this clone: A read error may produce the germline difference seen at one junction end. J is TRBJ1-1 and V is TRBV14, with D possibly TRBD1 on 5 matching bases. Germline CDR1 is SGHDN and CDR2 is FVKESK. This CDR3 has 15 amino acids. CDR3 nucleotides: TGTGCCAGCAGCCAAGAAAGGGCCGTAGGGGCCGCGTGGATCTTT. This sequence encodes CASSQERAVGAAWIF.

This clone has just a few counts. This CDR3 reads CASSQDRYYEQYF. The CDR3 DNA sequence: TGCGCCAGCAGCCAAGATCGGTACTACGAGCAGTACTTC. The rearrangement uses TRBV4-1 and TRBJ2-7; D is unresolved. The CDR3 is 13 residues long. Germline V CDR1 and CDR2: MGHRA, YSYEKL. Trimming took off 0 bases at V and 3 bases at J, with 6 bases between the two ends.

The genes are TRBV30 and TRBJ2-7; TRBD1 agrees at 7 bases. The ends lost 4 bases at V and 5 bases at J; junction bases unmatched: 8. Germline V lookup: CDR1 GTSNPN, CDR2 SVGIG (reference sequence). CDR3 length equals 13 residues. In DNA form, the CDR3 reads TGTGCCTGGACACAGGGGAACGAGAACGAGCAGTACTTC. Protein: CAWTQGNENEQYF. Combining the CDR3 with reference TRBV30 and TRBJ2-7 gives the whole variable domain SQTIHQWPATLVQPVGSPLSLECTVEGTSNPNLYWYRQAAGRGLQLLFYSVGIGQISSEVPQNLSASRPQDRQFILSSKKLLLSDSGFYLCAWTQGNENEQYFGPGTRLTVT.

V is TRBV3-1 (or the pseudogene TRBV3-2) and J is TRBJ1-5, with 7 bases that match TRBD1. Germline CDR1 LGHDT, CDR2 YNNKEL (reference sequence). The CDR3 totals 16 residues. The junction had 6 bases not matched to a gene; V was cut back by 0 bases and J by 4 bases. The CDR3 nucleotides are TGTGCCAGCAGCCAAGAGGAGACAGGGAAGAATCAGCCCCAGCATTTT. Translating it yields CASSQEETGKNQPQHF.

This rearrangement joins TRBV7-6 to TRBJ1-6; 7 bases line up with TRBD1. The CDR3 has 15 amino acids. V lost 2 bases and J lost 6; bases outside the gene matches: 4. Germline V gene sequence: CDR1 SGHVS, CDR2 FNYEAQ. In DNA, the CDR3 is TGTGCCAGCAGCTTACAGGGACAGATTAATTCACCCCTCCACTTT. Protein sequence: CASSLQGQINSPLHF.

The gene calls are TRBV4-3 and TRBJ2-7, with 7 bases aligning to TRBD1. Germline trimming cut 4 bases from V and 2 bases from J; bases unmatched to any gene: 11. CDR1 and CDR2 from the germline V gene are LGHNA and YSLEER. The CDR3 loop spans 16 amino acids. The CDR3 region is CASSPTGQVGPYEQYF. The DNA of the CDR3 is TGCGCCAGCAGCCCGACCGGACAGGTGGGTCCCTACGAGCAGTACTTC.

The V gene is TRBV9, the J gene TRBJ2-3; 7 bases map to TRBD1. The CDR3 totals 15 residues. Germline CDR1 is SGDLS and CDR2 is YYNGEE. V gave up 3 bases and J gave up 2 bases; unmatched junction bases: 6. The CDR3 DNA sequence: TGTGCCAGCAGCGCACAGGGGTGGGCCACAGATACGCAGTATTTT. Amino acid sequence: CASSAQGWATDTQYF.

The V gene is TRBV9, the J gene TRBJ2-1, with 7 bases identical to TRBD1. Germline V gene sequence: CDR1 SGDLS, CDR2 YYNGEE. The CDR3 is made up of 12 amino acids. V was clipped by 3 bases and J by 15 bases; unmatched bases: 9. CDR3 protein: CASSARDRNLFF. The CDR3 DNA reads TGTGCCAGCAGCGCCCGGGACAGAAATTTGTTCTTC.